The rows below give T cell receptor beta chains drawn from one sample of a study of glioma-infiltrating T cells. TCRdb itself ran the multiplex PCR reads through MiXCR, one entry per CDR3 protein. The table includes 100,000 to 150,000 distinct CDR3 sequences, approximately 23% detected once. The sequenced sample consisted of glioma tissue, nonneoplastic brain tissue, or PBMCs (not recorded which). The receptor set was obtained from a human donor with low-grade glioma or glioblastoma, undergoing nonglioma brain surgery, or in good health (not recorded which). Both conserved end residues are part of each CDR3. Each record gives: D gene, J gene, V gene, CDR3 protein. A D gene is named only where the DNA matches it firmly.

d_gene: TRBD2; j_gene: TRBJ2-2; v_gene: TRBV6-1; CDR3aa: CASSTRAGGISGELFF
d_gene: .; j_gene: TRBJ2-7; v_gene: TRBV19; CDR3aa: CASSIVRGPYEQYF
d_gene: TRBD2; j_gene: TRBJ2-7; v_gene: TRBV28; CDR3aa: CASSLWTSGAYEQYF
d_gene: TRBD2; j_gene: TRBJ2-1; v_gene: TRBV7-9; CDR3aa: CASSFPLAGGSYNEQFF
d_gene: TRBD1; j_gene: TRBJ1-2; v_gene: TRBV5-1; CDR3aa: CASSRNRGTYGYTF
d_gene: .; j_gene: TRBJ1-2; v_gene: TRBV4-3; CDR3aa: CASSQEVTGKNYGYTF
d_gene: .; j_gene: TRBJ2-1; v_gene: TRBV2; CDR3aa: CATDGSGYNEQFF
d_gene: TRBD2; j_gene: TRBJ2-2; v_gene: TRBV3-1; CDR3aa: CASSPPSGREYGELFF
d_gene: TRBD2; j_gene: TRBJ2-1; v_gene: TRBV5-1; CDR3aa: CASIAGGSRYNEQFF
d_gene: .; j_gene: TRBJ1-1; v_gene: TRBV18; CDR3aa: CASSPGSNTEAFF
d_gene: .; j_gene: TRBJ1-5; v_gene: TRBV27; CDR3aa: CASTPGLSNQLQHF
d_gene: .; j_gene: TRBJ2-3; v_gene: TRBV11-1; CDR3aa: CASSLEFRGKSTDTQYF
d_gene: .; j_gene: TRBJ1-1; v_gene: TRBV18; CDR3aa: CASSPEGSRRIEAFF
d_gene: .; j_gene: TRBJ2-5; v_gene: TRBV10-3; CDR3aa: CAISDDPSETQYF
d_gene: .; j_gene: TRBJ2-5; v_gene: TRBV4-3; CDR3aa: CASSLRSGAQETQYF
d_gene: .; j_gene: TRBJ1-6; v_gene: TRBV2; CDR3aa: CASSVVRTNNSPLHF
d_gene: .; j_gene: TRBJ1-1; v_gene: TRBV12-3/TRBV12-4; CDR3aa: CASSLGGPMNTEAFF
d_gene: .; j_gene: TRBJ2-1; v_gene: TRBV7-9; CDR3aa: CASSLEPIEQFF
d_gene: TRBD1; j_gene: TRBJ1-1; v_gene: TRBV12-3/TRBV12-4; CDR3aa: CASSPGTGGFSEAFF
d_gene: .; j_gene: TRBJ1-5; v_gene: TRBV7-2; CDR3aa: CASSLSIRSNQPQHF
d_gene: .; j_gene: TRBJ1-1; v_gene: TRBV7-8; CDR3aa: CASSFPQRRTFF
d_gene: TRBD2; j_gene: TRBJ2-3; v_gene: TRBV6-1; CDR3aa: CASSRPSGSTDTQYF
d_gene: .; j_gene: TRBJ2-3; v_gene: TRBV12-3/TRBV12-4; CDR3aa: CASSLGDTQYF
d_gene: TRBD1; j_gene: TRBJ1-4; v_gene: TRBV5-1; CDR3aa: CASSHSQDRAEEKLFF
d_gene: TRBD1; j_gene: TRBJ2-7; v_gene: TRBV7-2; CDR3aa: CASSLRLFAGTGSYEQYF
d_gene: .; j_gene: TRBJ2-7; v_gene: TRBV7-9; CDR3aa: CASSSRGRGYEQYF
d_gene: TRBD1; j_gene: TRBJ1-2; v_gene: TRBV6-1; CDR3aa: CASRPTGGLKGGYTF
d_gene: .; j_gene: TRBJ2-7; v_gene: TRBV7-9; CDR3aa: CASSLSDGHSYEQYF
d_gene: TRBD2; j_gene: TRBJ2-7; v_gene: TRBV6-1; CDR3aa: CASTPGTSGRPGDEQYF
d_gene: TRBD1; j_gene: TRBJ2-6; v_gene: TRBV5-5; CDR3aa: CASSLARTGGGSGANVLTF
d_gene: .; j_gene: TRBJ1-1; v_gene: TRBV3-1; CDR3aa: CASSYRATNTEAFF
d_gene: .; j_gene: TRBJ2-7; v_gene: TRBV7-2; CDR3aa: CASSSGPDSYEQHF
d_gene: .; j_gene: TRBJ2-1; v_gene: TRBV29-1; CDR3aa: CSGAATHRNNEQFF
d_gene: .; j_gene: TRBJ1-2; v_gene: TRBV4-1; CDR3aa: CASSQDARGGYTF
d_gene: .; j_gene: TRBJ2-7; v_gene: TRBV20-1; CDR3aa: CSVHVVSAYEQYF
d_gene: TRBD2; j_gene: TRBJ2-5; v_gene: TRBV18; CDR3aa: CASSPHHSGEETQYF
d_gene: .; j_gene: TRBJ1-6; v_gene: TRBV3-1; CDR3aa: CASSSRGLGGHSPLHF
d_gene: .; j_gene: TRBJ1-4; v_gene: TRBV29-1; CDR3aa: CSVVEAPDSGKLFF
d_gene: TRBD2; j_gene: TRBJ2-3; v_gene: TRBV19; CDR3aa: CASSLGTSGTDTQYF
d_gene: .; j_gene: TRBJ2-1; v_gene: TRBV6-1; CDR3aa: CASRTGGGRPNEQFF
d_gene: .; j_gene: TRBJ2-5; v_gene: TRBV7-2; CDR3aa: CASSLGGKSEETQYF
d_gene: .; j_gene: TRBJ2-1; v_gene: TRBV7-3; CDR3aa: CASSLTSGPPTYNEQFF
d_gene: TRBD2; j_gene: TRBJ2-3; v_gene: TRBV10-3; CDR3aa: CAIRTAGGPDTQYF
d_gene: .; j_gene: TRBJ1-1; v_gene: TRBV10-3; CDR3aa: CAICASSQGAGPEAFF
d_gene: TRBD2; j_gene: TRBJ2-7; v_gene: TRBV4-1; CDR3aa: CASSQVRASGLQSYEQYF
d_gene: .; j_gene: TRBJ1-3; v_gene: TRBV27; CDR3aa: CASSSGVSGNTIYF
d_gene: TRBD2; j_gene: TRBJ2-1; v_gene: TRBV5-1; CDR3aa: CASSDKRTSNEQFF
d_gene: .; j_gene: TRBJ2-1; v_gene: TRBV20-1; CDR3aa: CSANPVERYDEQFF
d_gene: TRBD2; j_gene: TRBJ2-7; v_gene: TRBV3-1; CDR3aa: CASSVRRGIGEQCF
d_gene: .; j_gene: TRBJ1-2; v_gene: TRBV28; CDR3aa: CASSPPGYGYTF
d_gene: .; j_gene: TRBJ2-1; v_gene: TRBV10-3; CDR3aa: CAITKGQGREYEQFF